These T cell receptor beta chains were read from a single sample in a study of blood T cell repertoires in COVID-19. Sequenced by immunoSEQ multiplex PCR; TCRdb stores in-frame clones only, minus some. This sample has about 50,000 clones, with around nine tenths found just once. Sequenced input: peripheral blood. These TCRs come from a woman older than 75 with acute or convalescent COVID-19. Each CDR3 is given without its conserved first and last residue. Each record gives: J gene, V gene, CDR3 protein.

TRBJ1-1 TRBV3-1/TRBV3-2 ASSSRGGNTEAF
TRBJ1-4 TRBV3-1/TRBV3-2 ASSSHQVNNEKLF
TRBJ2-2 TRBV4-3 ASSQRRIVTGELF
TRBJ2-3 TRBV14 ASSTGTSWTSVFYTQY
TRBJ1-5 TRBV12-3/TRBV12-4 ASSFVGQLQH
TRBJ1-1 TRBV5-1 ASSSGQGVLNTEAF
TRBJ1-4 TRBV25-1 ASSEMKHSTNEKLF
TRBJ2-2 TRBV6-2/TRBV6-3 ASSSLTSGRAYTGELF
TRBJ1-1 TRBV2 ASRLQGAGTEAF
TRBJ1-5 TRBV6-2/TRBV6-3 ASSSGAAGGRTYSNQPQH
TRBJ1-1 TRBV10-3 AIRTGMNTEAF
TRBJ2-5 TRBV19 ASSIVSAEYQETQY
TRBJ1-2 TRBV7-2 ASSLAAGDWGGYT
TRBJ1-2 TRBV5-4 ASSLVEGPIWGYT
TRBJ2-1 TRBV19 ASMVSRAGGGEQF
TRBJ2-4 TRBV30 AWSRGGASKNIQY
TRBJ2-7 TRBV13 ASSLGGRSDEQY
TRBJ1-1 TRBV19 ASSIGTAMNTEAF
TRBJ2-1 TRBV5-1 ASSLGGSGGYNEQF
TRBJ2-2 TRBV4-1 ANKGENTGELF
TRBJ1-2 TRBV19 ASSSQVDSYGYT
TRBJ2-7 TRBV6-5 ASSRTGTAGHEQY
TRBJ1-1 TRBV12-3/TRBV12-4 ASSFSGGTEAF
TRBJ1-5 TRBV6-2/TRBV6-3 ASSYGQGLQPQH
TRBJ2-5 TRBV7-8 ASSSRDRDETQY
TRBJ2-2 TRBV6-1 ASSEVRGQNGELF
TRBJ2-2 TRBV7-2 ASSFGASGSPGELF
TRBJ1-2 TRBV12-3/TRBV12-4 ASSLQGNYGYT
TRBJ1-4 TRBV29-1 SVKLHEKLF
TRBJ1-2 TRBV7-2 ASSFRRGTGDYGYT
TRBJ1-5 TRBV12-3/TRBV12-4 ASNGVSNQPQH
TRBJ1-2 TRBV11-2 ASSLDLWQGPSYGYT
TRBJ1-1 TRBV4-1 ASSHHTGVGTEAF
TRBJ1-5 TRBV6-1 ASSEVRGDQHTNQPQH
TRBJ1-1 TRBV19 ATKGRDSKDTEAF
TRBJ1-5 TRBV10-3 AISGGQGDASNQPQH
TRBJ1-1 TRBV19 ASSGHLPEVEAF
TRBJ2-7 TRBV5-4 ASSTSGVYEQY
TRBJ1-2 TRBV21-1 ASSKRGVKYGYT